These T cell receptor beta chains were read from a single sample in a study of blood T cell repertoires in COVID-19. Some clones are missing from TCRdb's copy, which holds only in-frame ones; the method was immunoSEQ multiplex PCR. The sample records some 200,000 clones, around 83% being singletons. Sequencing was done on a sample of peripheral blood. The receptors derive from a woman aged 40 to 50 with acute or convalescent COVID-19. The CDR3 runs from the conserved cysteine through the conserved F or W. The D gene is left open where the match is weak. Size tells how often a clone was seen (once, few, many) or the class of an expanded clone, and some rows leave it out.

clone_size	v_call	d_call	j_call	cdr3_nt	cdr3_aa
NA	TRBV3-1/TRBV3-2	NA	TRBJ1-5	TGTGCCAGCAGCGTCCGGACAGACAGTCAGCCCCAGCATTTT	CASSVRTDSQPQHF
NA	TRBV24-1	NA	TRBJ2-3	TGTGCCACCAGTGATTTCAATAGCGCGGCGGATACGCAGTATTTT	CATSDFNSAADTQYF
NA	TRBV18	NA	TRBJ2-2	TGTGCCAGCTCACCGCAACTGACCGGGGAGCTGTTTTTT	CASSPQLTGELFF
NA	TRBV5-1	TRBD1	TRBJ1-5	TGCGCCAGCAGCCTGAGGGACAGACTCAATCGGCCCCAGCATTTT	CASSLRDRLNRPQHF
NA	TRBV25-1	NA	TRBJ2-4	TGTGCCAGCAGTGCCCATCCGGGCATTCAGTACTTC	CASSAHPGIQYF
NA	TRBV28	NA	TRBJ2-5	TGTGCCAGCAATAAAAGGGGGTTAGGGGAGACCCAGTACTTC	CASNKRGLGETQYF
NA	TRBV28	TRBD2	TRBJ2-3	TGTGCCAGCAGTTTGATGGGGTACGGACTAGCCGCAGATACGCAGTATTTT	CASSLMGYGLAADTQYF
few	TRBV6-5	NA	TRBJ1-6	TGTGCCAGCAGTTCCGTTGTGAATTCACCCCTCCACTTT	CASSSVVNSPLHF
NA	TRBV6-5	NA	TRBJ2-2	TGTGCCAGCAGTTACGGGGCGGGATGGACCGGGGAGCTGTTTTTT	CASSYGAGWTGELFF
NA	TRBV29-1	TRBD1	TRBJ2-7	TGCAGCGTTGGGCGGGACAGGGCGAGGGAGCAGTACTTC	CSVGRDRAREQYF
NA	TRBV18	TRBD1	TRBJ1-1	TGTGCCAGCTCAGGACAGGGGTTGAACACTGAAGCTTTCTTT	CASSGQGLNTEAFF
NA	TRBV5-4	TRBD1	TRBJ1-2	TGTGCCAGCAGCACCATCGGACAGGGCTATGGCTACACCTTC	CASSTIGQGYGYTF
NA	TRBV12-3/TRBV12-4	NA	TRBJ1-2	TGTGCCAGCGCCCGGAGGACGGACTATGGCTACACCTTC	CASARRTDYGYTF
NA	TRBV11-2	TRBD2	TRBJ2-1	TGTGCCAGCAGCGTATTCTCGACTAGCGGGCGGAGCTCCTACAATGAGCAGTTCTTC	CASSVFSTSGRSSYNEQFF
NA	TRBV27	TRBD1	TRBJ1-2	TGTGCCAGCAGTTCGTCCGAGACAGGGTGGCGGATCTATGGCTACACCTTC	CASSSSETGWRIYGYTF
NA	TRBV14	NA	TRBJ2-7	TGTGCCAGCAGCCCTCACCGAGCCGGGTCCCTGGACGAGCAGTACTTC	CASSPHRAGSLDEQYF
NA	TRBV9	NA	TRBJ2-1	TGTGCCAGCAGCGTAGGTCCCCTTCTGAATGAGCAGTTCTTC	CASSVGPLLNEQFF
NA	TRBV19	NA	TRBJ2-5	TGTGCGTCGGGGAATCAGGAGACCCAGTACTTC	CASGNQETQYF
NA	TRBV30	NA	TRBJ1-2	TGTGCCTGGAGGAAGGACATCTATGGCTACACCTTC	CAWRKDIYGYTF
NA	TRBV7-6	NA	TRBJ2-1	TGTGCCAGCAGCTCCCCGTCAGGTGATGAGCAGTTCTTC	CASSSPSGDEQFF
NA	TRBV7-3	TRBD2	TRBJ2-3	TGTGCCAGCAGCTCTAGCGGGGGGGAACGGATAGATACGCAGTATTTT	CASSSSGGERIDTQYF
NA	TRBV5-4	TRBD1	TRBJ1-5	TGTGCCAGCAGCGACTATACAGGGGTGGGCAATCAGCCCCAGCATTTT	CASSDYTGVGNQPQHF
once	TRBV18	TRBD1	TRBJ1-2	TGTGCCAGCTCACCAAGGGACAGAGACTATGGCTACACCTTC	CASSPRDRDYGYTF
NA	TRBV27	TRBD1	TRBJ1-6	TGTGCCAGCAGCCGGGACAGCTGGAGTAATTCACCCCTCCACTTT	CASSRDSWSNSPLHF
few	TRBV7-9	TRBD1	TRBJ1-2	TGTGCCAGCAGCTTGGGACAGAATGGCTACACCTTC	CASSLGQNGYTF
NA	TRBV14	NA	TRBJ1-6	TGTGCCAGCAGCCAAGATCCCCAGGGGAACCATAATTCACCCCTCCACTTT	CASSQDPQGNHNSPLHF
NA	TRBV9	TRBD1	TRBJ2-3	TGTGCCAGCAGCCTACAGGGGAACGCCGAGGATACGCAGTATTTT	CASSLQGNAEDTQYF
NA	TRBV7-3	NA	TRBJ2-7	TGTGCCAGCAGCGCCTCCGGGTCAACATTAGAGCAGTACTTC	CASSASGSTLEQYF
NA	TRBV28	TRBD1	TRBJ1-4	TGTGCCAGCAACATAAGGACAGGGCATGAAAAACTGTTTTTT	CASNIRTGHEKLFF
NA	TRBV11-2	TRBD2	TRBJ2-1	TGTGCCAGCAGCGGATTAGCGGGAAGCTCCTACAATGAGCAGTTCTTC	CASSGLAGSSYNEQFF
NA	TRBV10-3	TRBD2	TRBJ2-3	TGTGCCATCAGTACTATAGCGGGCGGACTATCTACAGATACGCAGTATTTT	CAISTIAGGLSTDTQYF
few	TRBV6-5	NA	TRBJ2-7	TGTGCCAGCATAGTCCGACAGGCTCCGCTCTACGAGCAGTACTTC	CASIVRQAPLYEQYF
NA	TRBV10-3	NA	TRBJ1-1	TGTGCCATCAGTGATGTAGGGGTGGGGAACACTGAAGCTTTCTTT	CAISDVGVGNTEAFF
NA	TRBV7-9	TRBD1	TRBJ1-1	TGTGCCAGCAGCTCTTGGGACAGAAACACTGAAGCTTTCTTT	CASSSWDRNTEAFF
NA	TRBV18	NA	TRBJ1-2	TGTGCCAGCTCACCAAACTCGGGGTCCCTCTACTATGGCTACACCTTC	CASSPNSGSLYYGYTF
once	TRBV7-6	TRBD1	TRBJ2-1	TGTGCCAGCAGCCGTTCTGGGACAGCCAACAATGAGCAGTTCTTC	CASSRSGTANNEQFF
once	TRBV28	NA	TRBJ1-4	TGTGCAGTTAAGAGTGGGAGAAATGAAAAACTGTTTTTT	CAVKSGRNEKLFF
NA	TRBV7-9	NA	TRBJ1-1	TGTGCCAGCAGCCTCGGGACAACTAACACTGAAGCTTTCTTT	CASSLGTTNTEAFF
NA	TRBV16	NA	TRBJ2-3	TGTGCCAGCAGCCAGGATGGGCCGTCGTGGGATACGCAGTATTTT	CASSQDGPSWDTQYF
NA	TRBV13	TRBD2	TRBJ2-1	TGTGCCAGCAGCTTAGGGCGGGAGGATGAGCAGTTCTTC	CASSLGREDEQFF
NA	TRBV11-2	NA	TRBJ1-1	TGTGCCAGCTTTTCTGGCACCACTGAAGCTTTCTTT	CASFSGTTEAFF
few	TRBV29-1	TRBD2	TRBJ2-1	TGCAGCGTTGAAGGGAGAGTAGCGGGGGGGCAATATAATGAGCAGTTCTTC	CSVEGRVAGGQYNEQFF
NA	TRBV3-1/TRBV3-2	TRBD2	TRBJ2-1	TGTGCCAGCAGCTCCGGACTAGCGGCCTACAATGAGCAGTTCTTC	CASSSGLAAYNEQFF
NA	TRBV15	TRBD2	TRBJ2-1	TGTGCCACCAGCCCCCGGGGAGGGAGAGATGAGCAGTTCTTC	CATSPRGGRDEQFF
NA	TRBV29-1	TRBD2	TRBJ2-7	TGCAGCGTTTTGGGCGGGAGCTCCTACGAGCAGTACTTC	CSVLGGSSYEQYF
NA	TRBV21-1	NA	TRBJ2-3	TGTGCCAGCAGCTCACGGTTAGATACGCAGTATTTT	CASSSRLDTQYF
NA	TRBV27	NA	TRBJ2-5	TGTGCCAGCAAGTTTTCTACAGCAGGTCAAGAGACCCAGTACTTC	CASKFSTAGQETQYF
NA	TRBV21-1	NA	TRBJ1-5	TGTGCCAGCAGCAGTGGGGTCACGGGGAAACATCAGCCCCAGCATTTT	CASSSGVTGKHQPQHF